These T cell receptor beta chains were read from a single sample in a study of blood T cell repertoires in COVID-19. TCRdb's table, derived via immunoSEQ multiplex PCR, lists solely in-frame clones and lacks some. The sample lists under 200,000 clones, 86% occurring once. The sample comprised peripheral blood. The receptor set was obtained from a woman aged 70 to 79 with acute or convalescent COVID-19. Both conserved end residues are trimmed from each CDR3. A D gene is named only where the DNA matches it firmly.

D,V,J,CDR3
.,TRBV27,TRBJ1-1,ASSRSGGLGAF
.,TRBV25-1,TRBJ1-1,ASRGPNTEAF
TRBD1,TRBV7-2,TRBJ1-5,ASSPAGTGDQPQH
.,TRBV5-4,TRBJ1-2,ASSFIESSQGNGYT
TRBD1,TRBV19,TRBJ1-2,ASSTTGTASIRGYT
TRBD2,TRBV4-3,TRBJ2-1,ASSQDLAGGRNEQF
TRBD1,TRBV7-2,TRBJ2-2,ASSSLQGAAGELF
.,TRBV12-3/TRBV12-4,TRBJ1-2,ASRPDSADGYT
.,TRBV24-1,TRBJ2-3,ATSDSVGGTQY
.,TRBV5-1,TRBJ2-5,ASSLESGQTQY
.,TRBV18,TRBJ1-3,ASSPPSSSGNTIY
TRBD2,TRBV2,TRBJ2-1,ASLALGTSGGKSSYNEQF
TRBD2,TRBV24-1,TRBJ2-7,ATSVGTSGAEQY
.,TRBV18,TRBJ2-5,ASSLSGLQETQY
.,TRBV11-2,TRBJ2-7,ASSPRTATYEQY
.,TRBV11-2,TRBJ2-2,ASSLAGAGELF
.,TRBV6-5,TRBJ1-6,ASRDTGFNSPLH
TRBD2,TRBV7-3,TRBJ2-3,ASSSQRGRSDTQY
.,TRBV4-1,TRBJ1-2,ASSQAGQIYGYT
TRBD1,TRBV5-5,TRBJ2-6,ASSPGTGFISGANVLT
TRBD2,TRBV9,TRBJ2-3,ASSVGAGGPDTQY
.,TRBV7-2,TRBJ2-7,ASSLDRSITYEQY
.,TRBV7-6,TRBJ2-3,ASSGPGTSTDTQY
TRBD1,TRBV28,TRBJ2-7,ASRSGDRVLYEQY
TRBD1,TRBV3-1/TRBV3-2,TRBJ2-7,ASSQEAGQGRYEQY
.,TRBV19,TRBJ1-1,ASRSESHRANTEAF
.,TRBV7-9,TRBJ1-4,ASSPIARKANEKLF
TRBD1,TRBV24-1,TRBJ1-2,ATSDSRDRGISYT
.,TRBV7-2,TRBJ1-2,ASSLDYQSVRGYT
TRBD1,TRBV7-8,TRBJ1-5,ASSSTGGSSNQPQH
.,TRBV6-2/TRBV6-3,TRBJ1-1,ASSQQGLNTEAF
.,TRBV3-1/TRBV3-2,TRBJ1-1,ASSQDFGQNTEAF
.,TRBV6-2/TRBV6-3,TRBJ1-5,ASSYFGVPSNQPQH
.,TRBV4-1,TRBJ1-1,ASSQDRQGREAF
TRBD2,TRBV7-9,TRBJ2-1,ASSPGLAGGQFEQF
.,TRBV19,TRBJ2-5,ASNQGIQETQY
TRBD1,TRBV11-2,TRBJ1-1,ASSLARTGSTRRDTEAF
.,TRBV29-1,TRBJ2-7,SVWDNTYEQY
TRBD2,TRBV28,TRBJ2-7,ASSLPETSGRDSSYEQY
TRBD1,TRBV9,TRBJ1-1,ASSVGQGPEAF